This is a list of T cell receptor beta chains from one sample in a study of blood T cell repertoires in COVID-19. TCRdb keeps only in-frame clones here, not all; method: immunoSEQ multiplex PCR. Of some 160,000 clones in the sample, 83% were seen once. The sequencing input was peripheral blood. These receptors all come from a woman aged 80 or older with acute or convalescent COVID-19. The CDR3 runs from the conserved cysteine through the conserved F or W. The D gene is left open where the match is weak. Size tells how often a clone was seen (once, few, many) or the class of an expanded clone, and some rows leave it out.

v_call: TRBV4-1
d_call: TRBD1
j_call: TRBJ2-7
clone_size: NA
cdr3_length: 17
cdr3_nt: TGCGCCAGCAGCCAGCGGCCGACAGGGGGACAATCCTACGAGCAGTACTTC
cdr3_aa: CASSQRPTGGQSYEQYF

v_call: TRBV5-6
d_call: NA
j_call: TRBJ1-1
clone_size: NA
cdr3_length: 14
cdr3_nt: TGTGCCAGCAGCTTCTACAGGGAGAACACTGAAGCTTTCTTT
cdr3_aa: CASSFYRENTEAFF

v_call: TRBV3-1/TRBV3-2
d_call: TRBD1
j_call: TRBJ1-3
clone_size: NA
cdr3_length: 17
cdr3_nt: TGTGCCAGCAGCCAAGAGACAGGGAGTATCTCTGGAAACACCATATATTTT
cdr3_aa: CASSQETGSISGNTIYF

v_call: TRBV30
d_call: TRBD1
j_call: TRBJ1-2
clone_size: NA
cdr3_length: 14
cdr3_nt: TGTGCCTGGAGCAGATGGACAGGAGGGTATGGCTACACCTTC
cdr3_aa: CAWSRWTGGYGYTF

v_call: TRBV4-1
d_call: TRBD2
j_call: TRBJ2-7
clone_size: once
cdr3_length: 13
cdr3_nt: TGCGCCAGCAGCGGGAGGGCTTCCTACGAGCAGTACTTC
cdr3_aa: CASSGRASYEQYF

v_call: TRBV28
d_call: TRBD1
j_call: TRBJ1-5
clone_size: NA
cdr3_length: 14
cdr3_nt: TGTGCCAGCAGACCAACAGGGGTCGTTCAGCCCCAGCATTTT
cdr3_aa: CASRPTGVVQPQHF

v_call: TRBV6-2/TRBV6-3
d_call: NA
j_call: TRBJ2-7
clone_size: NA
cdr3_length: 15
cdr3_nt: TGTGCCAGCAGTATAACCGGGACTCTTCTTTACGAGCAGTACTTC
cdr3_aa: CASSITGTLLYEQYF

v_call: TRBV7-9
d_call: NA
j_call: TRBJ2-3
clone_size: NA
cdr3_length: 16
cdr3_nt: TGTGCCAGCAGCCTTATGGACAGTCAAGAAACAGATACGCAGTATTTT
cdr3_aa: CASSLMDSQETDTQYF

v_call: TRBV5-1
d_call: TRBD1
j_call: TRBJ1-4
clone_size: NA
cdr3_length: 17
cdr3_nt: TGCGCCAGCAGCCAAGACAGGGGCGGCGGTAGGGGGGGAAAACTGTTTTTT
cdr3_aa: CASSQDRGGGRGGKLFF

v_call: TRBV4-3
d_call: TRBD1
j_call: TRBJ1-3
clone_size: NA
cdr3_length: 15
cdr3_nt: TGCGCCAGCAGCCAAGAATCCAGGGGGCTGGACACCATATATTTT
cdr3_aa: CASSQESRGLDTIYF

v_call: TRBV11-2
d_call: TRBD2
j_call: TRBJ2-1
clone_size: NA
cdr3_length: 13
cdr3_nt: TGTGCCAGCAGCTCTGGGAGGGTTTCTGAGCAGTTCTTC
cdr3_aa: CASSSGRVSEQFF

v_call: TRBV7-9
d_call: TRBD2
j_call: TRBJ2-7
clone_size: NA
cdr3_length: 14
cdr3_nt: TGTGCCAGCAGGGGGACTAGCGGCTCCTACGAGCAGTACTTC
cdr3_aa: CASRGTSGSYEQYF

v_call: TRBV5-4
d_call: TRBD2
j_call: TRBJ2-3
clone_size: few
cdr3_length: 15
cdr3_nt: TGTGCCAGCAGCTTGCAAGCGGGGGAGACAGATACGCAGTATTTT
cdr3_aa: CASSLQAGETDTQYF

v_call: TRBV7-3
d_call: TRBD1
j_call: TRBJ1-5
clone_size: NA
cdr3_length: 20
cdr3_nt: TGTGCCAGCAGCCCACAGAGGGACAGGGGGATCTTTTATAGCAATCAGCCCCAGCATTTT
cdr3_aa: CASSPQRDRGIFYSNQPQHF

v_call: TRBV3-1/TRBV3-2
d_call: NA
j_call: TRBJ2-7
clone_size: once
cdr3_length: 14
cdr3_nt: TGTGCCAGCAGCCAAGTGGGGGCAGGTTACGAGCAGTACTTC
cdr3_aa: CASSQVGAGYEQYF

v_call: TRBV3-1/TRBV3-2
d_call: TRBD2
j_call: TRBJ2-2
clone_size: once
cdr3_length: 15
cdr3_nt: TGTGCCAGCAGCCGACTAGCGGGAGCCGTCGGGGAGCTGTTTTTT
cdr3_aa: CASSRLAGAVGELFF

v_call: TRBV29-1
d_call: TRBD1
j_call: TRBJ1-3
clone_size: NA
cdr3_length: 14
cdr3_nt: TGCAGCGTCCCCGGCGGGACAGGGGACAACACCATATATTTT
cdr3_aa: CSVPGGTGDNTIYF

v_call: TRBV28
d_call: NA
j_call: TRBJ1-1
clone_size: NA
cdr3_length: 12
cdr3_nt: TGTGCCAGCAGTTTACGGAACACTGAAGCTTTCTTT
cdr3_aa: CASSLRNTEAFF

v_call: TRBV4-1
d_call: TRBD2
j_call: TRBJ2-1
clone_size: NA
cdr3_length: 14
cdr3_nt: TGCGCCAGCAGCGCCCCTACCTCTAGCGGTGAGCAGTTCTTC
cdr3_aa: CASSAPTSSGEQFF

v_call: TRBV6-6
d_call: TRBD1
j_call: TRBJ1-6
clone_size: few
cdr3_length: 14
cdr3_nt: TGTGCCAGCAGTTCGACAGGGAGTGGTTCACCCCTCCACTTT
cdr3_aa: CASSSTGSGSPLHF

v_call: TRBV15
d_call: NA
j_call: TRBJ1-3
clone_size: NA
cdr3_length: 17
cdr3_nt: TGTGCCACCAGCAGAGACACCTCGACAGGTACTGGAAACACCATATATTTT
cdr3_aa: CATSRDTSTGTGNTIYF

v_call: TRBV6-1
d_call: NA
j_call: TRBJ1-1
clone_size: NA
cdr3_length: 15
cdr3_nt: TGTGCCAGCAATTCAATTGACCGGGTCCTCGCTGAAGCTTTCTTT
cdr3_aa: CASNSIDRVLAEAFF

v_call: TRBV28
d_call: TRBD2
j_call: TRBJ2-5
clone_size: once
cdr3_length: 15
cdr3_nt: TGTGCCAGCACCGAACTAGGGCGGGGGAAAGAGACCCAGTACTTC
cdr3_aa: CASTELGRGKETQYF

v_call: TRBV9
d_call: TRBD1
j_call: TRBJ1-3
clone_size: NA
cdr3_length: 15
cdr3_nt: TGTGCCAGCAGCATCGGGACAGGGGTTGGAAACACCATATATTTT
cdr3_aa: CASSIGTGVGNTIYF

v_call: TRBV28
d_call: NA
j_call: TRBJ1-1
clone_size: NA
cdr3_length: 12
cdr3_nt: TGTGCCAGCAGTTCACAGGACACTGAAGCTTTCTTT
cdr3_aa: CASSSQDTEAFF

v_call: TRBV28
d_call: TRBD1
j_call: TRBJ1-4
clone_size: NA
cdr3_length: 14
cdr3_nt: TGTGCCAGCAGTTTCAGGGGGCCTAATGAAAAACTGTTTTTT
cdr3_aa: CASSFRGPNEKLFF

v_call: TRBV28
d_call: NA
j_call: TRBJ2-2
clone_size: NA
cdr3_length: 15
cdr3_nt: TGTGCCAGCAGCCCGCCGGCTAGGAACACCGGGGAGCTGTTTTTT
cdr3_aa: CASSPPARNTGELFF

v_call: TRBV18
d_call: NA
j_call: TRBJ2-2
clone_size: NA
cdr3_length: 14
cdr3_nt: TGTGCCAGCTCACCCGCGTGGAACACCGGGGAGCTGTTTTTT
cdr3_aa: CASSPAWNTGELFF

v_call: TRBV19
d_call: NA
j_call: TRBJ1-2
clone_size: once
cdr3_length: 14
cdr3_nt: TGTGCCAGTAGTATACCGGGGGGCACTGGGGGCTACACCTTC
cdr3_aa: CASSIPGGTGGYTF

v_call: TRBV7-6
d_call: NA
j_call: TRBJ2-5
clone_size: NA
cdr3_length: 13
cdr3_nt: TGTGCCAGCAGCTCAGGGACTGTAGAGACCCAGTACTTC
cdr3_aa: CASSSGTVETQYF

v_call: TRBV2
d_call: TRBD2
j_call: TRBJ2-7
clone_size: NA
cdr3_length: 13
cdr3_nt: TGTGCCAGCAGAACTAGCGGGGTCTACGAGCAGTACTTC
cdr3_aa: CASRTSGVYEQYF

v_call: TRBV20-1
d_call: TRBD1
j_call: TRBJ1-2
clone_size: NA
cdr3_length: 11
cdr3_nt: TGCAGTGCTAGGACAGGGGAGGGCTACACCTTC
cdr3_aa: CSARTGEGYTF

v_call: TRBV2
d_call: NA
j_call: TRBJ2-1
clone_size: once
cdr3_length: 11
cdr3_nt: TGTGCCAGCAGTGTTAGCAGAGAGCAGTTCTTC
cdr3_aa: CASSVSREQFF

v_call: TRBV18
d_call: TRBD2
j_call: TRBJ2-1
clone_size: NA
cdr3_length: 15
cdr3_nt: TGTGCCAGCTCCCAGGGACTAGCGGGGGATAAGGAGCAGTTCTTC
cdr3_aa: CASSQGLAGDKEQFF

v_call: TRBV19
d_call: NA
j_call: TRBJ1-4
clone_size: NA
cdr3_length: 14
cdr3_nt: TGTGCCAGTAGTATAGCAGCAACTAATGAAAAACTGTTTTTT
cdr3_aa: CASSIAATNEKLFF

v_call: TRBV19
d_call: TRBD1
j_call: TRBJ1-2
clone_size: NA
cdr3_length: 15
cdr3_nt: TGTGCCAGTAGCCCCTTGGGACAGGGCTGGTATGGCTACACCTTC
cdr3_aa: CASSPLGQGWYGYTF

v_call: TRBV18
d_call: NA
j_call: TRBJ2-7
clone_size: NA
cdr3_length: 15
cdr3_nt: TGTGCCAGCTCGCCGACCGGGACAACAATTATTCAGCAGTACTTC
cdr3_aa: CASSPTGTTIIQQYF

v_call: TRBV4-1
d_call: NA
j_call: TRBJ1-1
clone_size: NA
cdr3_length: 14
cdr3_nt: TGCGCCAGCAGCCACGCACAGGGAACCACTGAAGCTTTCTTT
cdr3_aa: CASSHAQGTTEAFF

v_call: TRBV30
d_call: TRBD2
j_call: TRBJ2-4
clone_size: NA
cdr3_length: 19
cdr3_nt: TGTGCCTGGGGGAACGGCGGTAGCGGGAGTGGGTCCCCCAAAAACATTCAGTACTTC
cdr3_aa: CAWGNGGSGSGSPKNIQYF

v_call: TRBV4-3
d_call: TRBD1
j_call: TRBJ1-4
clone_size: NA
cdr3_length: 16
cdr3_nt: TGCGCCAGCAGCCCGGGACAGGGGTTGTTTAATGAAAAACTGTTTTTT
cdr3_aa: CASSPGQGLFNEKLFF

v_call: TRBV30
d_call: NA
j_call: TRBJ1-1
clone_size: few
cdr3_length: 15
cdr3_nt: TGTGCCTGGAGTCCCTTGAGGGTGGGGAACACTGAAGCTTTCTTT
cdr3_aa: CAWSPLRVGNTEAFF

v_call: TRBV10-3
d_call: NA
j_call: TRBJ1-2
clone_size: NA
cdr3_length: 11
cdr3_nt: TGTGCCATCCTACAGGGCGATGGCTACACCTTC
cdr3_aa: CAILQGDGYTF

v_call: TRBV12-3/TRBV12-4
d_call: TRBD2
j_call: TRBJ2-2
clone_size: NA
cdr3_length: 13
cdr3_nt: TGTGCCAGCACCCATCGGGGGGCCGGGGAGCTGTTTTTT
cdr3_aa: CASTHRGAGELFF

v_call: TRBV5-4
d_call: NA
j_call: TRBJ1-1
clone_size: NA
cdr3_length: 14
cdr3_nt: TGTGCCAGCAGCTTGGAGCGGGGAATCACTGAAGCTTTCTTT
cdr3_aa: CASSLERGITEAFF

v_call: TRBV6-2/TRBV6-3
d_call: NA
j_call: TRBJ1-6
clone_size: NA
cdr3_length: 13
cdr3_nt: TGTGCCAGCAGCGGACAGATTAATTCACCCCTCCACTTT
cdr3_aa: CASSGQINSPLHF

v_call: TRBV7-2
d_call: NA
j_call: TRBJ1-2
clone_size: NA
cdr3_length: 14
cdr3_nt: TGTGCCAGCAGCTTAGGCCAGGCTCTCTATGGCTACACCTTC
cdr3_aa: CASSLGQALYGYTF

v_call: TRBV7-2
d_call: NA
j_call: TRBJ1-5
clone_size: NA
cdr3_length: 16
cdr3_nt: TGTGCCAGCAGCTTAGCTGGCCAGGGAGGGGATCAGCCCCAGCATTTT
cdr3_aa: CASSLAGQGGDQPQHF

v_call: TRBV7-7
d_call: NA
j_call: TRBJ2-7
clone_size: NA
cdr3_length: 13
cdr3_nt: TGTGCTAGCAGCTTAGAGGCAGAGGACGAGCAGTACTTC
cdr3_aa: CASSLEAEDEQYF

v_call: TRBV5-4
d_call: NA
j_call: TRBJ2-1
clone_size: NA
cdr3_length: 17
cdr3_nt: TGTGCCAGCAGCTTGCCCGCGGGGGCTCGGAACTATAATGAGCAGTTCTTC
cdr3_aa: CASSLPAGARNYNEQFF

v_call: TRBV7-3
d_call: TRBD2
j_call: TRBJ2-3
clone_size: NA
cdr3_length: 17
cdr3_nt: TGTGCCAGCAGCCGAGATCCGGGACTAGGGATGGCAGATACGCAGTATTTT
cdr3_aa: CASSRDPGLGMADTQYF

v_call: TRBV6-4
d_call: TRBD2
j_call: TRBJ2-1
clone_size: NA
cdr3_length: 15
cdr3_nt: TGTGCCAGCAGTGAGCTAGCGGGTTCCTACAATGAGCAGTTCTTC
cdr3_aa: CASSELAGSYNEQFF

v_call: TRBV21-1
d_call: NA
j_call: TRBJ1-2
clone_size: NA
cdr3_length: 14
cdr3_nt: TGTGCCAGCAGCAAAGGACAGGACAACTATGGCTACACCTTC
cdr3_aa: CASSKGQDNYGYTF

v_call: TRBV30
d_call: NA
j_call: TRBJ1-5
clone_size: medium-sized
cdr3_length: 13
cdr3_nt: TGTGCCTGGAGTGCAGGGTTCAAGCAGCCCCAGCATTTT
cdr3_aa: CAWSAGFKQPQHF

v_call: TRBV9
d_call: TRBD1
j_call: TRBJ1-1
clone_size: NA
cdr3_length: 15
cdr3_nt: TGTGCCAGCAGCGTAGATGAGACAGGGCGGACTGAAGCTTTCTTT
cdr3_aa: CASSVDETGRTEAFF

v_call: TRBV30
d_call: TRBD1
j_call: TRBJ1-5
clone_size: NA
cdr3_length: 13
cdr3_nt: TGTGCCTGGAGTTCGGACAGGGGGGCGGCCCAGCATTTT
cdr3_aa: CAWSSDRGAAQHF